A single sample gave rise to the 12 T cell receptor beta chains below, sequenced in a study of blood T cell repertoires in COVID-19. Here immunoSEQ multiplex PCR was the method, and the copy in TCRdb shows in-frame clones only, minus some. The profile covers about 110,000 clones, with 80% appearing a single time and around 4.2% taken by the ten largest. Sample: peripheral blood. The receptors were gathered from a human donor in a cohort sampled during active or convalescent COVID-19.

The genes are TRBV28 and TRBJ2-5; the match to TRBD2 covers 11 bases. V was pared by 4 bases and J by 3 bases, with 10 bases of the junction left unmatched. CDR1 and CDR2 from the germline V gene are MDHEN and SYDVKM. The CDR3 contains 17 residues. DNA of the CDR3: TGTGCCAGCAGTTCCCGGACTAGCGGGCCAGGTAAAGAGACCCAGTACTTC. Protein: CASSSRTSGPGKETQYF.

This chain links TRBV30 with TRBJ1-2; TRBD1 agrees at 7 bases. CDR1 and CDR2 (germline): GTSNPN, SVGIG (reference sequence). This CDR3 contains 12 residues. The trim removed 5 bases at V and 7 bases at J, leaving 7 bases unmatched. The CDR3 DNA reads as TGTGCCTGGGACAGGGCCTTGACTGGCTACACCTTC. Translating gives CAWDRALTGYTF.

The chain employs TRBV4-3 and TRBJ2-2, with D possibly TRBD2 on 7 matching bases. V shed 3 bases and J shed 7 bases, with 15 bases lying between them. This CDR3 region has 15 residues. Germline V gives CDR1 LGHNA, CDR2 YSLEER. Here the CDR3 reads CASSQERDTDGELFF. CDR3 nucleotides: TGCGCCAGCAGCCAGGAGCGGGACACCGACGGGGAGCTGTTTTTT.

This clone was observed a few times. The V gene is TRBV21-1, the J gene TRBJ1-5; the table names TRBD1, a call not compared with the DNA. TRBV21-1 is a recognized pseudogene. CDR3 length: 17 amino acids. The CDR3 reads CAIPQGDEPHHNQPQHF. The CDR3 DNA reads TGTGCCATACCTCAGGGGGACGAACCCCACCACAATCAGCCCCAGCATTTT.

This sequence joins TRBV5-6 and TRBJ1-5; D may be TRBD1 (6 bases). Germline assignment: CDR1 SGHDT and CDR2 YYEEEE. The CDR3 totals 19 residues. Trimming took off 2 bases at V and 0 bases at J, with 21 bases between the two ends. The CDR3 is CASSLRWTVPYYSNQPQHF. The CDR3 coding sequence is TGTGCCAGCAGCTTAAGGTGGACAGTCCCCTACTATAGCAATCAGCCCCAGCATTTT. Using reference TRBV5-6 and TRBJ1-5 for the parts outside the CDR3, the full variable domain is DAGVTQSPTHLIKTRGQQVTLRCSPKSGHDTVSWYQQALGQGPQFIFQYYEEEERQRGNFPDRFSGHQFPNYSSELNVNALLLGDSALYLCASSLRWTVPYYSNQPQHFGDGTRLSIL.

This clone has more than one count but fewer than ten. This chain uses TRBV13 with TRBJ1-2; 7 bases align to TRBD1. The CDR3 is 15 amino acids. In germline, CDR1 is PRHDT, CDR2 FYEKMQ (reference sequence). J was trimmed by 8 bases and V by 2 bases; bases with no gene match: 11. CDR3 coding DNA: TGTGCCAGCAGCTTATTCGGGGGACAGCGCGGGGGCTACACCTTC. Encoded protein: CASSLFGGQRGGYTF.

This chain uses TRBV7-2 with TRBJ2-7; 7 bases map to TRBD2. The CDR3 spans 16 residues. The ends lost 1 base at V and 4 bases at J; junction bases unmatched: 10. Germline V CDR1 and CDR2: SGHTA, FQGNSA. The DNA for the CDR3 is TGTGCCAGCAGCTTAGTAGCAGGACTAGTAAGGTACGAGCAGTACTTC. Translating it yields CASSLVAGLVRYEQYF.

This clone was observed many times. The chain employs TRBV28 and TRBJ2-1; TRBD1 agrees at 8 bases. This CDR3 is built from 14 residues. The V gene end was trimmed by 8 bases and the J gene end by 6 bases; junction bases not matched to a gene: 9. Looked up from germline, CDR1 is MDHEN and CDR2 is SYDVKM. The CDR3 bases are TGTGCCAGCCGCGGACAGGGTGTGGTCAATGAGCAGTTCTTC. This encodes CASRGQGVVNEQFF.

The chain employs TRBV2 and TRBJ1-3, with 9 nucleotides matching TRBD1. Germline values: CDR1 SNHLY, CDR2 FYNNEI. The CDR3 loop spans 17 amino acids. The V segment lost 7 bases and the J segment 4 bases; nucleotides outside the gene matches: 14. The CDR3 region has the DNA TGTGCCAGCACCTGGACAGGGGACTTTACTTCCGGAAACACCATATATTTT. Translation: CASTWTGDFTSGNTIYF.

The chain links TRBV7-8 to TRBJ2-2; no clear D. The CDR3 extends over 16 amino acids. The germline V and J ends were trimmed by 1 base and 0 bases, with 9 bases remaining between them. Germline assignment: CDR1 SGHVS and CDR2 FQNEAQ. CDR3 bases: TGTGCCAGCAGCTTAGTTAGTACAGCGAACACCGGGGAGCTGTTTTTT. This translates into CASSLVSTANTGELFF. The whole variable domain, remainder taken from reference TRBV7-8 and TRBJ2-2, is GAGVSQSPRYKVAKRGQDVALRCDPISGHVSLFWYQQALGQGPEFLTYFQNEAQLDKSGLPSDRFFAERPEGSVSTLKIQRTQQEDSAVYLCASSLVSTANTGELFFGEGSRLTVL.

V gene TRBV5-5 combines with J gene TRBJ1-5; 9 positions match TRBD1. The CDR3 loop spans 16 amino acids. Trimming at V came to 2 bases and at J to 1 base, leaving 4 bases not matched to a gene. The germline V gene has CDR1 SGHKS and CDR2 YYEKEE (reference sequence). The CDR3 sequence is CASSFWTGVSNQPQHF. CDR3 nucleotide sequence: TGTGCCAGCAGCTTCTGGACAGGGGTAAGCAATCAGCCCCAGCATTTT.

This chain uses TRBV7-9 with TRBJ2-1; 9 bases are shared with TRBD2. This CDR3 is 15 amino acids long. CDR1 is SEHNR and CDR2 is FQNEAQ in the germline V gene (reference sequence). The V and J ends lost 3 bases and 6 bases, in that order; junction bases with no gene match: 6. CDR3 protein: CASSFKTSGPNEQFF. The CDR3 coding sequence is TGTGCCAGCAGCTTCAAGACTAGCGGCCCCAATGAGCAGTTCTTC.